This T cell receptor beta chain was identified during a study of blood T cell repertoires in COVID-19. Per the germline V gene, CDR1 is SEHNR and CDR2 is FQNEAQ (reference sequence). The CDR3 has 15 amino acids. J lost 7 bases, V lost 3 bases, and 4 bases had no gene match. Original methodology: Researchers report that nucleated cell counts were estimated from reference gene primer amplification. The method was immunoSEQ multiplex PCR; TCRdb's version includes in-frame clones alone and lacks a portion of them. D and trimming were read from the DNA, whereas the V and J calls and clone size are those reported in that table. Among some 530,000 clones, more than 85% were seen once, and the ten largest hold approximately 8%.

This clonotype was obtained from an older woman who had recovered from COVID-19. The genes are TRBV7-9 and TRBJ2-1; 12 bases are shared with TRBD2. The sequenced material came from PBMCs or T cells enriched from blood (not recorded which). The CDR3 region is CASSFGLAGRNEQFF. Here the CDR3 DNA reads TGTGCCAGCAGCTTTGGACTAGCGGGGAGGAATGAGCAGTTCTTC.